These 17 T cell receptor beta chains share one sample of origin, sequenced in a study of T-cell reconstitution after alpha-beta-depleted transplantation in children. This sample's TCRbeta library carried unique molecular identifier barcodes. TCRdb re-called the PCR reads with MiXCR, one entry per CDR3 protein. The sample holds some 600,000 distinct CDR3 sequences, over 10% seen once. The sequenced sample was PBMCs, mostly from graft donor cells, obtained 360 days after TCRalphabeta/CD19-depleted stem cell transplant. The receptor set was obtained from a male patient under 18 who had a stem cell transplant for acute myeloid leukemia, so the T cells may come from the graft donor.

This clonotype showed up just a few times. This sequence joins TRBV20-1 and TRBJ1-5, with 7 bases fitting TRBD1. Germline loops: CDR1 DFQATT, CDR2 SNEGSKA (reference sequence). V trimming: 1 base; J trimming: 0 bases; junction bases outside the gene matches: 3. The CDR3 extends over 15 amino acids. CDR3 loop: CSARGTGGSNQPQHF. The CDR3, as DNA: TGCAGTGCTAGAGGGACAGGAGGTAGCAATCAGCCCCAGCATTTT.

This clonotype was seen repeatedly, ten times or more. The J gene is TRBJ2-3, the V gene TRBV5-1; 13 bases are a match to TRBD2. Losses at the gene ends were 0 bases for V and 6 bases for J; bases not matched to a gene: 7. Germline CDR1 reads SGHRS; CDR2 reads YFSETQ. The CDR3 has 17 residues. The CDR3 DNA reads as TGCGCCAGCAGCTTGGAACTAGCGGGAGGGCCATGGGATACGCAGTATTTT. Translated: CASSLELAGGPWDTQYF.

Many counts were recorded for this clonotype. The V call is TRBV25-1, the J call TRBJ2-3; D ambiguous. Germline loops: CDR1 MGHDK, CDR2 SYGVNS. The V gene lost 0 bases and the J gene lost 3 bases, with 7 bases spanning the gap. The CDR3 has 14 residues. DNA for the CDR3: TGTGCCAGCAGTGAATATCGAGGAACAGATACGCAGTATTTT. Protein sequence: CASSEYRGTDTQYF.

This clonotype has more than one count but fewer than ten. The J gene is TRBJ1-1, the V gene TRBV27, with D perhaps TRBD1 (6 bases). Germline V gives CDR1 MNHEY, CDR2 SMNVEV (reference sequence). This CDR3 is built from 18 residues. V was cut by 7 bases and J by 3 bases, with 27 bases left in between. CDR3 region: CASTIFGPERGGDTEAFF. The CDR3 coding sequence is TGTGCCAGCACAATTTTTGGACCCGAAAGGGGGGGGGACACTGAAGCTTTCTTT.

This clonotype has more than one count but fewer than ten. The chain links TRBV20-1 to TRBJ2-7; 8 bases match TRBD1. This CDR3 region has 15 residues. The germline CDR1 and CDR2 sequences are DFQATT and SNEGSKA (reference sequence). Germline trimming cut 3 bases from V and 6 bases from J; bases unmatched to any gene: 13. The CDR3 loop is CSASTIRGPDTEQYF. The DNA of the CDR3 is TGCAGTGCTAGTACCATCAGGGGGCCGGACACCGAGCAGTACTTC.

Ten or more counts support this clonotype. The V call is TRBV20-1, the J call TRBJ2-1; D is possibly TRBD2 (6 bases). The CDR3 has 15 amino acids. CDR1 and CDR2 (germline): DFQATT, SNEGSKA (reference sequence). The V end was cut by 0 bases, the J end by 6 bases, with 15 bases between. In DNA form, the CDR3 reads TGCAGTGCTAGAGATGACCGGGAGATAAGCAATGAGCAGTTCTTC. Translating gives CSARDDREISNEQFF.

This clonotype was counted at least ten times. The V gene is TRBV29-1, the J gene TRBJ2-5, with 7 bases identical to TRBD1. The CDR3 totals 15 residues. The V gene's germline CDR1 is SQVTM and CDR2 ANQGSEA. V lost 5 bases and J lost 0; bases outside the gene matches: 9. The CDR3 region has the DNA TGCAGCGTTAGCAGGGCAGGGGGAAACCAAGAGACCCAGTACTTC. It encodes CSVSRAGGNQETQYF.

This clonotype was counted only a few times. The chain has TRBV20-1 and TRBJ2-7; 8 positions agree with TRBD1. This CDR3 has 13 residues. Germline CDR1 reads DFQATT; CDR2 reads SNEGSKA (reference sequence). V trimming: 3 bases; J trimming: 3 bases; junction bases outside the gene matches: 4. In nucleotides, the CDR3 is TGCAGTGCTAGGCCAGGGGGCGGCTACGAGCAGTACTTC. This gives the protein CSARPGGGYEQYF.

This rearrangement joins TRBV29-1 to TRBJ2-7; D remains ambiguous. The CDR3 covers 14 residues. Germline lookup yields CDR1 SQVTM and CDR2 ANQGSEA. V was pared by 3 bases and J by 5 bases, with 17 bases between. Here the CDR3 DNA reads TGCAGCGTTGAGAAACTCCTGTTGGACGACGAGCAGTACTTC. Translated, it gives CSVEKLLLDDEQYF.

This clonotype has just a few counts. The V and J genes are TRBV7-9 and TRBJ2-5; the D is unclear. V was cut by 7 bases and J by 5 bases, with 11 bases left in between. Germline assignment: CDR1 SEHNR and CDR2 FQNEAQ (reference sequence). CDR3 size: 12 residues. The CDR3 sequence is CASTPIKETQYF. Here the CDR3 DNA reads TGTGCCAGCACCCCCATCAAGGAGACCCAGTACTTC.

V gene TRBV9 combines with J gene TRBJ2-2; D might be TRBD1 or TRBD2, each matching 5 bases. Per germline, CDR1 SGDLS and CDR2 YYNGEE. V was cut by 3 bases and J by 0 bases, with 9 bases left in between. The CDR3 sequence is 15 residues long. The CDR3 DNA follows: TGTGCCAGCAGCGCGGGACCGACGAACACCGGGGAGCTGTTTTTT. Encoded protein: CASSAGPTNTGELFF.

This clonotype was seen a few times. The rearrangement links TRBV7-6 to TRBJ2-7, with D maybe TRBD2 (7 bases). The CDR3 runs to 17 residues. CDR1 is SGHVS, CDR2 FNYEAQ, per germline. V lost 1 base to trimming and J lost 2 bases, with 18 bases between them. CDR3 coding DNA: TGTGCCAGCAGCTTAGTTTCTCGGGGGGCGAAAACCTACGAGCAGTACTTC. Translation gives CASSLVSRGAKTYEQYF.

This chain links TRBV12-3 or TRBV12-4 with TRBJ1-5; D not resolved. The CDR3 has 12 amino acids. The V end lost 4 bases, the J end lost 8 bases, and 9 bases lay between the germline ends. This CDR3 is CASSSFREPQHF. DNA of the CDR3: TGTGCCAGCAGTTCTTTCCGTGAGCCCCAGCATTTT.

J is TRBJ2-1 and V is TRBV18; D may be TRBD1 (5 bases). The germline CDR1 and CDR2 sequences are KGHSH and LQKENI. Trimming left V 6 bases short and J 4 bases short, with 16 bases between. The CDR3 runs 15 residues. Here the CDR3 DNA reads TGTGCCAGCTCCACCAGGGATACAGTATACAATGAGCAGTTCTTC. It translates to CASSTRDTVYNEQFF.

This clonotype occurred a few times. The chain recombines TRBV20-1 with TRBJ2-4, with 10 bases aligning to TRBD2. CDR3 length equals 18 residues. J was trimmed by 0 bases and V by 4 bases; bases with no gene match: 12. Germline CDR1 DFQATT, CDR2 SNEGSKA (reference sequence). The CDR3 loop reads CSATLRTSGDLAKNIQYF. The CDR3 nucleotides are TGCAGTGCTACTCTTCGGACTAGCGGAGACCTAGCCAAAAACATTCAGTACTTC.

The chain links TRBV19 to TRBJ2-1, with TRBD2 matching 7 bases. The CDR3 runs 16 residues. The ends lost 2 bases at V and 7 bases at J; junction bases unmatched: 11. CDR1 is LNHDA and CDR2 is SQIVND in the germline V gene (reference sequence). CDR3 in DNA: TGTGCCAGTAGTATAATGGCAGCGGGACGGAAGAATGAGCAGTTCTTC. Its protein is CASSIMAAGRKNEQFF.

The J gene is TRBJ2-3, the V gene TRBV4-1; either TRBD1 or TRBD2 may fit D (5 bases each). V lost 8 bases and J 3 bases, leaving 18 bases between the germline ends. This CDR3 is 15 amino acids long. Germline CDR1 is MGHRA and CDR2 is YSYEKL. The CDR3 region is CASSNVRDGTDTQYF. CDR3 DNA: TGCGCCAGCTCCAACGTGAGGGACGGGACAGATACGCAGTATTTT.